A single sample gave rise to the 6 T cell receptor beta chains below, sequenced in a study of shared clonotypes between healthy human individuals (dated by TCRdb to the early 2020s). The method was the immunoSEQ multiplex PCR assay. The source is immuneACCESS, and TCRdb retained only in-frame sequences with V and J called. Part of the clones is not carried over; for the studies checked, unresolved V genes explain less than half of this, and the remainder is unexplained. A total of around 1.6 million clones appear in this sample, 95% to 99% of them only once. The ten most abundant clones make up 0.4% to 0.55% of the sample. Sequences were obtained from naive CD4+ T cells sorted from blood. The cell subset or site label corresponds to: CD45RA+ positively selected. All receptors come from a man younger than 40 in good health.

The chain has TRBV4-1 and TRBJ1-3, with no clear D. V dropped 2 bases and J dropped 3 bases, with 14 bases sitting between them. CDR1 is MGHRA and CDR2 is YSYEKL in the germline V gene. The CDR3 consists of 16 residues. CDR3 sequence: CASSQIVLSLGNTIYF. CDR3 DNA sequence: TGCGCCAGCAGCCAAATCGTCCTCTCTCTTGGAAACACCATATATTTT.

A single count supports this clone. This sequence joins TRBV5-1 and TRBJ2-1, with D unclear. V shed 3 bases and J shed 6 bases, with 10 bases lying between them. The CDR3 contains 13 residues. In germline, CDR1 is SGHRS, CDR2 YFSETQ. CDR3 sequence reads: CASSSEVPNEQFF. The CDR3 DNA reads TGCGCCAGCAGCTCCGAAGTCCCCAATGAGCAGTTCTTC.

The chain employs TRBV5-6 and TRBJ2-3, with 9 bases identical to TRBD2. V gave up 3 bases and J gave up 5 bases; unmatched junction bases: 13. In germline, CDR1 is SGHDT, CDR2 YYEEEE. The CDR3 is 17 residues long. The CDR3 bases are TGTGCCAGCAGCTCCCCCTATTCAGCGGGAGGTCAAGATACGCAGTATTTT. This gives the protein CASSSPYSAGGQDTQYF.

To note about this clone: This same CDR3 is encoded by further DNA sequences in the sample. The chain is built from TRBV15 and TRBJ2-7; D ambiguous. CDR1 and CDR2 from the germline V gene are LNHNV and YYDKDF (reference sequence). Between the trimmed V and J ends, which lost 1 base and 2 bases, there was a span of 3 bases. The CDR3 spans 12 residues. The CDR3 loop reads CATSRGAYEQYF. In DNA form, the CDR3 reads TGTGCCACCAGCAGAGGAGCCTACGAGCAGTACTTC.

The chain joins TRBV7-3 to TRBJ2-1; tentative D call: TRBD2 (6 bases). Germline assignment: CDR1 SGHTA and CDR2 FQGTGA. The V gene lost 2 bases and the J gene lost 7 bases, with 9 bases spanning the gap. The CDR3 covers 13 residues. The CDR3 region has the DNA TGTGCCAGCAGCTTAGGGGGGAGGAATGAGCAGTTCTTC. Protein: CASSLGGRNEQFF.

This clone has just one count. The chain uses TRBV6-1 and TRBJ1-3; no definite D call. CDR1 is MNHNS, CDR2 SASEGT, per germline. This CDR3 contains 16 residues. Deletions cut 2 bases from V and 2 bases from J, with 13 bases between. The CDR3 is CASSEFGSSTGNTIYF. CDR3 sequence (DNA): TGTGCCAGCAGTGAATTCGGGTCGTCAACTGGAAACACCATATATTTT.